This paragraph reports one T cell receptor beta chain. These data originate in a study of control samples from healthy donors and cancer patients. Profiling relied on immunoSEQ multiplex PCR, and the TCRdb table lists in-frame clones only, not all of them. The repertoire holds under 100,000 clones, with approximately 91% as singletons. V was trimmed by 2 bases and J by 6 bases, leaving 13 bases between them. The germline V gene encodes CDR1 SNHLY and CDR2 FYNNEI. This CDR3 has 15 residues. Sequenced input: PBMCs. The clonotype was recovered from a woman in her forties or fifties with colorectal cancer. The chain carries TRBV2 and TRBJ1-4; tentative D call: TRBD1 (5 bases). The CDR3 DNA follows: TGTGCCAGCAGTGAACAAGGGCAGGGCCATGAAAAACTGTTTTTT. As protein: CASSEQGQGHEKLFF.